This record concerns one TCR beta chain sequence. The CDR3 totals 16 residues. This sample is part of a study of blood T cells in healthy people across ages. A second PCR, run for roughly 7 to 11 cycles, used a sample-barcoded 5' primer plus a J-beta primer mix. TCRdb called the 5' RACE reads again in MiXCR, with one record for every CDR3 protein. The sample lists fewer than 2,000,000 distinct CDR3 sequences, around 40% occurring once. The sequence was collected from a human donor in good health. V and J are TRBV21-1 and TRBJ2-3; the table assigns TRBD2, which was not confirmed against the DNA. TRBV21-1 is termed a pseudogene. Material: blood. CDR3 bases: TGTGCCAGCAGCAAACCCGCGGGGGGGAGCACAGATACGCAGTATTTT. Protein product: CASSKPAGGSTDTQYF.